This T cell receptor beta chain was obtained from a study of CD8+ T cells in alopecia areata. The wider study: A regimen of oral tofacitinib, 5 to 10 mg twice daily, was given to treated patients.

Specified treatment: oral pan-JAK inhibitor, 5-10 mg twice daily. Findings and caveats of the study: Baseline CD8+ expansion's link to response remains uncertain, as there was one nonresponder. Scalp samples also contribute reads from the resident alphabeta T cells found in normal skin.

Reverse transcription of extracted RNA yielded cDNA, which provided the sequencing template. Sequencing used immunoSEQ multiplex PCR; TCRdb keeps in-frame clones, though not all of them. The sample records over 85,000 clones, 70% to 80% being singletons. Comment on this clone: The antigen is unknown.

Germline values: CDR1 LGHNA, CDR2 YSLEER. V gave up 4 bases and J gave up 1 base; unmatched junction bases: 2. The CDR3 covers 14 residues. Sequenced here: CD8+ T cells sorted from blood, sampled between weeks 44 and 45, from a patient treated with tofacitinib. The clonotype originates from a human donor with alopecia areata. The rearrangement uses TRBV4-3 and TRBJ2-3; 7 bases are shared with TRBD2. CDR3 in amino acids: CASSRGLGTDTQYF. The CDR3 DNA follows: TGCGCCAGCAGCCGCGGACTAGGCACAGATACGCAGTATTTT.